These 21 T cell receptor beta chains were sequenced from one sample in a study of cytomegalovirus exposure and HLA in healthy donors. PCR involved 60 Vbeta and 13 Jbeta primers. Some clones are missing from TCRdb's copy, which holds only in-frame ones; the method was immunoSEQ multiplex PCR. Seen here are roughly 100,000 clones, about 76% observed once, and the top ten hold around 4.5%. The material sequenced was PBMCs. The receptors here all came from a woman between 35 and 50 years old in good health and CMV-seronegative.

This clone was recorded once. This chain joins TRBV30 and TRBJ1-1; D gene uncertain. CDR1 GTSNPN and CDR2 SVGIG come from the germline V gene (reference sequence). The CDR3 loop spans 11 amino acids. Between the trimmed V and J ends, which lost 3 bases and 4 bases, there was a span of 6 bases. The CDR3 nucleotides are TGTGCCTGGAGCCGAGTCACTGAAGCTTTCTTT. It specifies CAWSRVTEAFF.

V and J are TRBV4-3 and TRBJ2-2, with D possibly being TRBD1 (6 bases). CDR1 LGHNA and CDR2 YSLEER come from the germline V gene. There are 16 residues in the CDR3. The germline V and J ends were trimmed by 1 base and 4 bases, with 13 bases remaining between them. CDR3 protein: CASSQVWGQGTGELFF. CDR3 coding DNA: TGCGCCAGCAGCCAAGTTTGGGGGCAAGGCACCGGGGAGCTGTTTTTT.

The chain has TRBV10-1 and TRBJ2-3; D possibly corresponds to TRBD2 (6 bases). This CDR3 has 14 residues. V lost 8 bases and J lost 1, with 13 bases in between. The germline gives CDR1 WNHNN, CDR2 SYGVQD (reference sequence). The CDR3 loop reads CASGFGGGTDTQYF. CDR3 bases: TGCGCCAGCGGCTTTGGCGGGGGCACAGATACGCAGTATTTT.

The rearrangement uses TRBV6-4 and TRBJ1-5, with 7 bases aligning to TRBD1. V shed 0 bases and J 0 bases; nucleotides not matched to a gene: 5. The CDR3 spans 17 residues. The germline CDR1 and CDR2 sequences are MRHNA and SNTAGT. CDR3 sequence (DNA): TGTGCCAGCAGTGACTCCGGGACAGCCTATAGCAATCAGCCCCAGCATTTT. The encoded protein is CASSDSGTAYSNQPQHF.

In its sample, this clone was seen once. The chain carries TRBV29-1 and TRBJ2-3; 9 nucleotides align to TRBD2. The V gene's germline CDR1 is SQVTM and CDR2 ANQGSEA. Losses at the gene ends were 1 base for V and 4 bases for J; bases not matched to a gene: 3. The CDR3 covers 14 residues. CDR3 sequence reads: CSVEGGGASDTQYF. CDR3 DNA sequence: TGCAGCGTTGAAGGCGGGGGGGCCTCAGATACGCAGTATTTT.

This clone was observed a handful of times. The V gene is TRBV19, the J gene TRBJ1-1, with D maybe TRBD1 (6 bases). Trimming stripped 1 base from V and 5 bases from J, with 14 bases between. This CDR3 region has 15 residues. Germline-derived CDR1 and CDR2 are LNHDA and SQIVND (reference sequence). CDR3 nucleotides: TGTGCCAGTAGTATAGCTTCAGGGGTGGGAACTGAAGCTTTCTTT. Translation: CASSIASGVGTEAFF.

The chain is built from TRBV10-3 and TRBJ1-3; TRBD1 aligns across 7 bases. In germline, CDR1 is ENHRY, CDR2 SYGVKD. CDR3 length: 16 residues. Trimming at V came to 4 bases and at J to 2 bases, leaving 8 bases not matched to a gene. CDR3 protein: CAISVSDRDPGNTIYF. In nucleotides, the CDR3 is TGTGCCATCAGTGTTTCCGACAGGGACCCTGGAAACACCATATATTTT.

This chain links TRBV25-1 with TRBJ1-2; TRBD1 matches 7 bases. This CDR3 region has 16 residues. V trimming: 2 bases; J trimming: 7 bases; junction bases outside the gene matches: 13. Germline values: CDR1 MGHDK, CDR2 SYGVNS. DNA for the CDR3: TGTGCCAGCAGTGAAGGTTTCGGACAGGTTAGGGGTGGCTACACCTTC. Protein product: CASSEGFGQVRGGYTF.

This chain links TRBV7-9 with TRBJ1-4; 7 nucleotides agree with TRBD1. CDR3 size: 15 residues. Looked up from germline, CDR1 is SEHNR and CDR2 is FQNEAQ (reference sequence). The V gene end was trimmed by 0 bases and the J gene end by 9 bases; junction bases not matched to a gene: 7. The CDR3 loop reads CASSLAGQSVQKLFF. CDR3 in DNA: TGTGCCAGCAGCTTAGCGGGACAGAGTGTACAAAAACTGTTTTTT.

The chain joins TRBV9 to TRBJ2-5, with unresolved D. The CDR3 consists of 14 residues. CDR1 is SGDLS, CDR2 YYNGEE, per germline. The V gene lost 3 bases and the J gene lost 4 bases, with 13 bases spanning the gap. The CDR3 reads CASSGGMSRETQYF. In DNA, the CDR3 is TGTGCCAGCAGCGGAGGAATGTCCCGAGAGACCCAGTACTTC.

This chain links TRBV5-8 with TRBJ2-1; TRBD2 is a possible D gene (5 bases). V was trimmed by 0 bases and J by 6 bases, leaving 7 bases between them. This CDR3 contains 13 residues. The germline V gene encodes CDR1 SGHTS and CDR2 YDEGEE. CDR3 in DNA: TGTGCCAGCAGCTTGGTAGGAGGCAATGAGCAGTTCTTC. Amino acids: CASSLVGGNEQFF.

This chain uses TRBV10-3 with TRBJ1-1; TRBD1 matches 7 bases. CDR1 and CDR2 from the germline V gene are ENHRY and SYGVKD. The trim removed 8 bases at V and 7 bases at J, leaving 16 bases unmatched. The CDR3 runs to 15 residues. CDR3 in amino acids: CAIADRESDWIEAFF. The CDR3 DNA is TGTGCCATCGCAGACAGGGAGTCGGATTGGATTGAAGCTTTCTTT.

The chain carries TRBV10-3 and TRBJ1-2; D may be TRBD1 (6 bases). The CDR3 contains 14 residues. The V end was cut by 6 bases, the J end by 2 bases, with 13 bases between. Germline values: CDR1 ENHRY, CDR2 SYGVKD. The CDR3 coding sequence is TGTGCCATCAGCGGGGGGCAGCCCAACTATGGCTACACCTTC. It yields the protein CAISGGQPNYGYTF.

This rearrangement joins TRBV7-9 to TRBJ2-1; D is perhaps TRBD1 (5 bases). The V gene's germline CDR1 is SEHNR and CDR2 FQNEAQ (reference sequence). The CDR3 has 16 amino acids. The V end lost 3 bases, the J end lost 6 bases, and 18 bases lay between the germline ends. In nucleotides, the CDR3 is TGTGCCAGCAGCTTTGGGGCAGATCCACGGATCAATGAGCAGTTCTTC. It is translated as CASSFGADPRINEQFF.

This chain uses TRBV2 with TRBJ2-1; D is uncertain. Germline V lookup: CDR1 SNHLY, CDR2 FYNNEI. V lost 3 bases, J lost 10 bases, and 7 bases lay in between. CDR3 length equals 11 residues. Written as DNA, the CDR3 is TGTGCCAGCAGTGATTTGCGGGAGCAGTTCTTC. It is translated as CASSDLREQFF.

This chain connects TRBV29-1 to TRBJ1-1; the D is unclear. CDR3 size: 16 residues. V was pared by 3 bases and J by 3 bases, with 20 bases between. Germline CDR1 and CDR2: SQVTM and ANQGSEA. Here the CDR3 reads CSVDLSQDVWYTEAFF. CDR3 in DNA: TGCAGCGTTGATCTTAGTCAGGATGTCTGGTACACTGAAGCTTTCTTT.

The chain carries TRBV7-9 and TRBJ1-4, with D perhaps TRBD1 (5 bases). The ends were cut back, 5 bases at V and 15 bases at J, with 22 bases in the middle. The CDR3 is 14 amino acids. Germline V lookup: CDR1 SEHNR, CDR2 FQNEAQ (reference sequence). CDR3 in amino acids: CASSGDSAPRRVFF. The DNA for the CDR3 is TGTGCCAGCAGCGGGGACTCGGCCCCTCGAAGAGTGTTTTTT.

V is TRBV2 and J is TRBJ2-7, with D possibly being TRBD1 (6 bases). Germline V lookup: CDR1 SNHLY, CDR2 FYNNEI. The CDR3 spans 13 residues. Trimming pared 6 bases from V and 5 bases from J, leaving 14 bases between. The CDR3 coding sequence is TGTGCCAGCAGAAACTTCGGACAGCACGAGCAGTACTTC. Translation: CASRNFGQHEQYF. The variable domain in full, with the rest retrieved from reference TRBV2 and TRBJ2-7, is EPEVTQTPSHQVTQMGQEVILRCVPISNHLYFYWYRQILGQKVEFLVSFYNNEISEKSEIFDDQFSVERPDGSNFTLKIRSTKLEDSAMYFCASRNFGQHEQYFGPGTRLTVT.

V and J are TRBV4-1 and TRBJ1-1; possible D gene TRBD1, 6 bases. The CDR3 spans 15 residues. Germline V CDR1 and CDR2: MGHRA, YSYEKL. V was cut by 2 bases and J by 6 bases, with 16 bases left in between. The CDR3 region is CASSQPWWGGPEAFF. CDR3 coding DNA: TGCGCCAGCAGCCAACCCTGGTGGGGGGGGCCTGAAGCTTTCTTT.

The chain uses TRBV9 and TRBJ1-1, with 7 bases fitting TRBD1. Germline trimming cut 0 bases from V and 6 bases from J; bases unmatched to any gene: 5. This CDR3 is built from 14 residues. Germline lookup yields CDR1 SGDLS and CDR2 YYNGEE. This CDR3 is CASSVAGGQAEAFF. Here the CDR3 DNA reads TGTGCCAGCAGCGTAGCAGGCGGACAGGCTGAAGCTTTCTTT. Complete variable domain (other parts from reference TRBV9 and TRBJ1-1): DSGVTQTPKHLITATGQRVTLRCSPRSGDLSVYWYQQSLDQGLQFLIQYYNGEERAKGNILERFSAQQFPDLHSELNLSSLELGDSALYFCASSVAGGQAEAFFGQGTRLTVV.

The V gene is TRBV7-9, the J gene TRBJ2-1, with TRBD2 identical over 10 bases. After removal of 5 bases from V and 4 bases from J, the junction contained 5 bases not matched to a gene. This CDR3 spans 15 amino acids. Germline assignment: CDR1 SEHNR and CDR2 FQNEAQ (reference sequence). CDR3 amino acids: CASSGLADDYNEQFF. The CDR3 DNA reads TGTGCCAGCAGCGGACTAGCGGACGATTACAATGAGCAGTTCTTC.